The sequence of this TCR beta chain was determined in a study of neurological immune-mediated disorders. Study information: For the 34 multiple sclerosis patients, the disease was relapsing-remitting in about 30 and secondary progressive in 3.

Findings of the study overall: While HTLV-1-associated myelopathy showed the greatest TCR clonal expansion, multiple sclerosis showed the least, falling below healthy controls.

On this clonotype: What it binds is not known. The junction and the germline gene differ at one end; a read error may be behind it.

Germline CDR1 and CDR2: SGHVS and FQNEAQ. CDR3 size: 18 residues. With 10-nucleotide random UMIs included, cDNA was synthesized by 5'RACE. TCRdb reprocessed the 5' RACE reads with MiXCR, giving one entry per CDR3 protein. The profile covers 35,000 to 45,000 distinct CDR3 sequences, with 3% to 3.5% appearing a single time and more than 7.5% taken by the ten largest. The time point here: longitudinal time-point 1 (baseline). The chain has TRBV7-8 and TRBJ1-5, with a tentative D call TRBD1 (5 bases). The sequence was collected from a woman in her fifties or sixties with multiple sclerosis. The sample was PBMCs. The DNA for the CDR3 is TGTGCCAGCAGCTTAGCACGGGTGGGACCTTATAGCAATCAGCACCAGCATTTT. Amino acid sequence: CASSLARVGPYSNQHQHF. Supplemented by reference TRBV7-8 and TRBJ1-5, the full variable domain reads GAGVSQSPRYKVAKRGQDVALRCDPISGHVSLFWYQQALGQGPEFLTYFQNEAQLDKSGLPSDRFFAERPEGSVSTLKIQRTQQEDSAVYLCASSLARVGPYSNQHQHFGDGTRLSIL.